These 17 T cell receptor beta chains were sequenced from one sample in a study of blood T cell repertoires in COVID-19. Sequencing used immunoSEQ multiplex PCR; TCRdb keeps in-frame clones, though not all of them. The sample lists 250,000 to 300,000 clones; about 91% were seen once. Sequencing used PBMCs or T cells enriched from blood (not recorded which). Receptors were obtained from a human donor in a cohort exposed to, infected with or recovered from COVID-19 (not recorded which). The donor label of this sample is uncertain.

This clone appeared once. The chain recombines TRBV10-3 with TRBJ2-3; 9 positions match TRBD1. Trimming took 5 bases from V and 2 from J; bases not matched to a gene: 8. CDR3 length equals 16 residues. Germline V CDR1 and CDR2: ENHRY, SYGVKD. CDR3 in DNA: TGTGCCATCAGTCTTACCGGGACAGGGACCACAGATACGCAGTATTTT. Protein: CAISLTGTGTTDTQYF.

The chain has TRBV9 and TRBJ1-5, with 7 positions matching TRBD1. V was clipped by 3 bases and J by 3 bases; unmatched bases: 3. This CDR3 is 14 amino acids long. Per germline, CDR1 SGDLS and CDR2 YYNGEE. The CDR3 region has the DNA TGTGCCAGCAGCGCCGGGACAGACAATCAGCCCCAGCATTTT. Amino acids: CASSAGTDNQPQHF.

The chain carries TRBV24-1 and TRBJ2-1; a weak D match, TRBD1 (6 bases). Germline values: CDR1 KGHDR, CDR2 SFDVKD. This CDR3 region has 13 residues. V was trimmed by 7 bases and J by 5 bases, leaving 11 bases between them. Written as DNA, the CDR3 is TGTGCCACCAGCCCCCCAGGGGACAATGAGCAGTTCTTC. Residues: CATSPPGDNEQFF.

The CDR3 loop is CASRENRGAITEAFF. The CDR3 DNA reads TGTGCCAGCAGAGAAAACAGGGGCGCAATCACTGAAGCTTTCTTT. J is TRBJ1-1 and V is TRBV25-1; 7 nucleotides align to TRBD1. The CDR3 extends over 15 amino acids. Trimming took 6 bases from V and 4 from J; bases not matched to a gene: 11. Germline V lookup: CDR1 MGHDK, CDR2 SYGVNS.

The chain recombines TRBV11-2 with TRBJ2-7; 10 nucleotides agree with TRBD2. CDR3 length: 15 amino acids. J lost 0 bases, V lost 3 bases, and 2 bases had no gene match. Germline V gene lookup returns CDR1 SGHAT and CDR2 FQNNGV. The CDR3 reads CASSFSGGSSYEQYF. The CDR3 coding sequence is TGTGCCAGCAGCTTTAGCGGGGGGAGCTCCTACGAGCAGTACTTC.

The gene calls are TRBV7-3 and TRBJ2-3; TRBD2 matches at 9 bases. After removal of 1 base from V and 2 bases from J, the junction contained 1 base not matched to a gene. This CDR3 spans 15 amino acids. Germline CDR1 reads SGHTA; CDR2 reads FQGTGA. The CDR3 DNA reads TGTGCCAGCAGCTTAATAGCGGGGGTCACAGATACGCAGTATTTT. Translating gives CASSLIAGVTDTQYF.

The rearrangement joins TRBV5-1 to TRBJ2-1, with D possibly TRBD1 on 6 matching bases. V dropped 0 bases and J dropped 5 bases, with 15 bases sitting between them. Per germline, CDR1 SGHRS and CDR2 YFSETQ. This CDR3 has 16 residues. CDR3 protein: CASSLARGRVNNEQFF. CDR3 bases: TGCGCCAGCAGCTTGGCCAGGGGCAGGGTTAACAATGAGCAGTTCTTC.

V is TRBV7-9 and J is TRBJ2-7; 7 nucleotides align to TRBD1. Trimming removed 1 base from V and 5 bases from J; junction bases left unmatched: 5. CDR1 is SEHNR, CDR2 FQNEAQ, per germline (reference sequence). The CDR3 runs to 14 residues. The CDR3 region has the DNA TGTGCCAGCAGCTTAGACAGGGGTGCCGACGAGCAGTACTTC. It is translated as CASSLDRGADEQYF.

The rearrangement uses TRBV15 and TRBJ1-1; tentatively, D is TRBD1 (5 bases). Germline CDR1 is LNHNV and CDR2 is YYDKDF (reference sequence). This CDR3 region has 14 residues. V lost 8 bases, J lost 5 bases, and 18 bases lay in between. CDR3 bases: TGTGCCACCCGCCGCGACAGAGTAGATACTGAAGCTTTCTTT. Its translation: CATRRDRVDTEAFF.

The chain employs TRBV25-1 and TRBJ1-6; 7 nucleotides match TRBD1. Germline-derived CDR1 and CDR2 are MGHDK and SYGVNS. Unmatched junction bases numbered 16, after V lost 5 bases and J lost 9 bases. The CDR3 covers 17 residues. This chain's CDR3 is CASSPRGGGTDGSPLHF. The DNA for the CDR3 is TGTGCCAGCAGTCCTCGTGGAGGTGGGACAGATGGTTCACCCCTCCACTTT.

This chain joins TRBV19 and TRBJ1-2; D is uncertain. The germline gives CDR1 LNHDA, CDR2 SQIVND (reference sequence). The CDR3 has 13 residues. Between the trimmed V and J ends, which lost 9 bases and 3 bases, there was a span of 14 bases. In DNA form, the CDR3 reads TGTGCCAGCTCCAGAGCGGCAGACTATGGCTACACCTTC. Translated: CASSRAADYGYTF.

The chain is built from TRBV24-1 and TRBJ1-2; the D is unclear. Trimming shortened V by 4 bases and J by 4 bases, and 9 bases separated the two germline ends. Germline V gives CDR1 KGHDR, CDR2 SFDVKD. The CDR3 runs to 13 residues. CDR3 in DNA: TGTGCCACCAGTGACGGGTTCGGCTATGGCTACACCTTC. This gives the protein CATSDGFGYGYTF.

V and J are TRBV5-4 and TRBJ2-5; 11 nucleotides line up with TRBD1. The CDR3 has 15 amino acids. Germline lookup yields CDR1 SGHNT and CDR2 YYREEE (reference sequence). Trimming at V came to 5 bases and at J to 5 bases, leaving 8 bases not matched to a gene. The CDR3 protein is CASSRTGTGGETQYF. The CDR3 nucleotides are TGTGCCAGCAGTAGGACGGGGACAGGGGGGGAGACCCAGTACTTC.

CDR3 DNA: TGTGCCAGCAGCTTGGGGAGGTGGAGCTCCTACGAGCAGTACTTC. Protein: CASSLGRWSSYEQYF. This chain links TRBV5-5 with TRBJ2-7; weak D call: TRBD2 (5 bases). Trimming left V 0 bases short and J 0 bases short, with 10 bases between. This CDR3 region has 15 residues. CDR1 is SGHKS and CDR2 is YYEKEE in the germline V gene (reference sequence).

This chain uses TRBV6-1 with TRBJ1-6; TRBD1 aligns across 7 bases. The germline gives CDR1 MNHNS, CDR2 SASEGT. V trimming: 2 bases; J trimming: 5 bases; junction bases outside the gene matches: 6. This CDR3 region has 16 residues. The CDR3 region is CASSEFGGGHNSPLHF. CDR3 DNA: TGTGCCAGCAGTGAATTTGGAGGGGGCCATAATTCACCCCTCCACTTT.

This clone was detected only a few times. In the same sample, other DNA sequences code for this CDR3. The chain has TRBV5-1 and TRBJ2-1; no definite D call. The CDR3 is 15 residues long. Germline assignment: CDR1 SGHRS and CDR2 YFSETQ. Trimming stripped 4 bases from V and 1 base from J, with 12 bases between. The CDR3 region has the DNA TGCGCCAGCAGCCTTGGCGGTGGGTCCTACAATGAGCAGTTCTTC. Encoded protein: CASSLGGGSYNEQFF. Full variable domain (missing parts from reference TRBV5-1 and TRBJ2-1): KAGVTQTPRYLIKTRGQQVTLSCSPISGHRSVSWYQQTPGQGLQFLFEYFSETQRNKGNFPGRFSGRQFSNSRSEMNVSTLELGDSALYLCASSLGGGSYNEQFFGPGTRLTVL.

This chain joins TRBV5-5 and TRBJ1-2; D perhaps matches TRBD1 (6 bases). Germline V CDR1 and CDR2: SGHKS, YYEKEE (reference sequence). The V gene lost 3 bases and the J gene lost 4 bases, with 16 bases spanning the gap. CDR3 size: 15 residues. CDR3 sequence reads: CASSWSTTGLYGYTF. For the CDR3, the DNA is TGTGCCAGCAGCTGGTCCACTACAGGGCTCTATGGCTACACCTTC.